This is a list of T cell receptor beta chains from one sample in a study. MiXCR, run by TCRdb on the RT-PCR reads, gives a single entry per CDR3 protein. The sample includes about 680,000 distinct CDR3 sequences, 12% to 15% of them seen just once. The sequencing sample was made of memory CD4+ T cells from blood. The receptors were sampled from a female donor in good health, serving as a healthy control. The CDR3 runs from the conserved cysteine through the conserved F or W. D genes are given only for firm matches. Rows may omit the clone size; those that give it use once, few, many or a size class.

>TRBJ2-1|TRBV28|.|.
TGTGCCAGCAGGACGGGGGTGTCGGAAGGCAATGAGCAGTTCTTC
CASRTGVSEGNEQFF
>TRBJ1-3|TRBV10-3|.|few
TGTGCCATCAGCGCGGGGGAAGGAAACACCATATATTTT
CAISAGEGNTIYF
>TRBJ2-5|TRBV28|.|.
TGTGCCAGCAGTTCCCCGTGGGGTCAAGAGACCCAGTACTTC
CASSSPWGQETQYF
>TRBJ2-7|TRBV6-5|TRBD1|few
TGTGCCAGCAGCCTAAGGACGGGACAGCATTACGAGCAGTACTTC
CASSLRTGQHYEQYF
>TRBJ2-1|TRBV7-8|TRBD2|few
TGTGCCAGCAGCCCCGGGGCGGGGGGGAACTACAATGAGCAGTTCTTC
CASSPGAGGNYNEQFF
>TRBJ1-2|TRBV11-2|.|.
TGTGCCAGCAGCGAAAGGGGATACATGTATACCTTC
CASSERGYMYTF
>TRBJ1-2|TRBV6-5|TRBD1|.
TGTGCCAGCAGTTACTCGCAGGGGGCGTATGGCTACACCTTC
CASSYSQGAYGYTF
>TRBJ2-1|TRBV5-1|.|few
TGCGCCAGCAGCTACCAGCAGATTGGACTCTACAATGAGCAGTTCTTC
CASSYQQIGLYNEQFF
>TRBJ1-5|TRBV5-5|.|.
TGTGCCAGCAGCTTGTTGGGGGCTAGAAATCAGCCCCAGCATTTT
CASSLLGARNQPQHF
>TRBJ1-4|TRBV7-9|.|few
TGTGCCAGCAGCCACGGGGGGGGAAAACTGTTTTTT
CASSHGGGKLFF
>TRBJ1-5|TRBV20-1|.|few
TGCAGTGCTCCTCCTCAGGGTGGCAATCAGCCCCAGCATTTT
CSAPPQGGNQPQHF
>TRBJ2-1|TRBV24-1|TRBD2|few
TGTGCCACCAGTGATTTCGGACTAGCGGGGAGGTACAATGAGCAGTTCTTC
CATSDFGLAGRYNEQFF
>TRBJ1-1|TRBV11-2|TRBD1|many
TGTGCCAGCAGCGGGACAGGACTTAACACTGAAGCTTTCTTT
CASSGTGLNTEAFF
>TRBJ1-6|TRBV28|.|.
TGTGCCAGCAGCCGTAGTTCACCCCTCCACTTT
CASSRSSPLHF
>TRBJ1-5|TRBV7-2|.|many
TGTGCCAGCAGCTTACCCCCGGACGGACTTATGGGGAGCAATCAGCCCCAGCATTTT
CASSLPPDGLMGSNQPQHF
>TRBJ2-4|TRBV5-4|TRBD2|few
TGTGCCAGCAGCTTAAGCGGGAGGGGGGACATTCAGTACTTC
CASSLSGRGDIQYF
>TRBJ2-3|TRBV19|TRBD2|.
TGTGCTAGTAGTATAGCGGGAGGAGGGGATACGCAGTATTTT
CASSIAGGGDTQYF
>TRBJ2-5|TRBV7-9|.|few
TGTGCCAGCAGCCGACCGGGTGGGGCTGAGACCCAGTACTTC
CASSRPGGAETQYF
>TRBJ2-7|TRBV24-1|.|.
TGTGCACTGCAGGCGATCCTCAGCGAGCAGTACTTC
CALQAILSEQYF
>TRBJ1-1|TRBV7-2|.|few
TGTGCCAGCAGCCTCCTCCGCACAGCGAACACTGAAGCTTTCTTT
CASSLLRTANTEAFF
>TRBJ1-4|TRBV6-6|.|many
TGTGCCAGCACCGCTAATGAAAAACTGTTTTTT
CASTANEKLFF
>TRBJ2-3|TRBV19|.|.
TGTGCCAGTATCCCGGACAAGGCAGATACGCAGTATTTT
CASIPDKADTQYF
>TRBJ1-2|TRBV6-2/TRBV6-3|TRBD1|few
TGTGCCAGCAGTTACTCCAACAGGGGAGTCTATGGCTACACCTTC
CASSYSNRGVYGYTF
>TRBJ2-5|TRBV5-6|TRBD2|.
TGTGCCAGCAGCACCCCGACTAGCGGGGAGACCCAGTACTTC
CASSTPTSGETQYF
>TRBJ1-2|TRBV6-2/TRBV6-3|TRBD1|.
TGTGCCAGCAGCCGGGACAGTTGGAGCTACACCTTC
CASSRDSWSYTF
>TRBJ1-1|TRBV15|TRBD1|few
TGTGCCACCAGCAGAGGCCGACAGGGCCCGAACACTGAAGCTTTCTTT
CATSRGRQGPNTEAFF
>TRBJ1-2|TRBV5-6|.|.
TGTGCCAGCAGCTTGGAGAATAACTATGGCTACACCTTC
CASSLENNYGYTF
>TRBJ2-5|TRBV20-1|.|many
TGCAGTGCTACGTTTCCTAGCTTGGAGACCCAGTACTTC
CSATFPSLETQYF
>TRBJ1-3|TRBV3-1|.|few
TGTGCCAGCAGCCACGCCGGACGGGACTCTGGAAACACCATATATTTT
CASSHAGRDSGNTIYF